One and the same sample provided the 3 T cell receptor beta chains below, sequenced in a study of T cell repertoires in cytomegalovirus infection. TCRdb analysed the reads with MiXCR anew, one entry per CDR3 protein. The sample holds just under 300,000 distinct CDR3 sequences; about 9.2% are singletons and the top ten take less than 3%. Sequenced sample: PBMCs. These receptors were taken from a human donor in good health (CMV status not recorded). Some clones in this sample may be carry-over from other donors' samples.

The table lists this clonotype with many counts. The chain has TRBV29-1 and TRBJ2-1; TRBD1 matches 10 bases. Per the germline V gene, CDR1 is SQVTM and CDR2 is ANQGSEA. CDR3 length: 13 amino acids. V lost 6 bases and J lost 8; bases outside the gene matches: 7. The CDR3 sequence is CSVGTGDRDEQFF. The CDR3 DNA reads TGCAGCGTCGGGACAGGGGATAGGGATGAGCAGTTCTTC.

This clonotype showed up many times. The CDR3 spells CASSLASGRDTGELFF. The CDR3 region has the DNA TGTGCCAGCAGCTTAGCGAGTGGCAGGGATACCGGGGAGCTGTTTTTT. V is TRBV7-8 and J is TRBJ2-2; perhaps TRBD1 as D (5 bases). Germline CDR1 and CDR2: SGHVS and FQNEAQ. There are 16 residues in the CDR3. Trimming took off 0 bases at V and 5 bases at J, with 13 bases between the two ends.

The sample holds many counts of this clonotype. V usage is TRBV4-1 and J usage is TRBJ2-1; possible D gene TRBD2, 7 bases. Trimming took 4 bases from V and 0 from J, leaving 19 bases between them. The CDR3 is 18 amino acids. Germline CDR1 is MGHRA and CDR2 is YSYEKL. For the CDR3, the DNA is TGCGCCAGCAGCCCCTACCCGGGGGGCAGGTTCTCCTACAATGAGCAGTTCTTC. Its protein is CASSPYPGGRFSYNEQFF.